What follows are 3 T cell receptor beta chains derived from one specimen sequenced in a study of T-cell memory formation after mild COVID-19 (dated by TCRdb to about 2021). The library was produced with 5' RACE. Instrument used: Illumina NovaSeq 6000. The public reads were run again by TCRdb, first through fastp at Q25 and then through MiXCR, and only productive beta chains were kept. Every entry covers one CDR3 protein and lists the most common genes and DNA from its rows. The sample records about half a million distinct CDR3 sequences, about 18% of which are singletons. Around an eighth of the sample belongs to the ten largest clones. What was sequenced was PBMCs or a T cell subset sorted from them (not recorded which). The receptor set was obtained from an adult woman who had mild COVID-19 (a few samples of this study predate the infection). The sample titles of this study are shuffled in the database, so cell type and time point are left out; the donor was told from shared clones.

In its sample, this clonotype was seen many times. The V and J genes are TRBV9 and TRBJ1-5; D gene uncertain. This CDR3 is 14 amino acids long. In germline, CDR1 is SGDLS, CDR2 YYNGEE. Trimming removed 3 bases from V and 10 bases from J, with 17 bases in between. CDR3 in amino acids: CASSGGGLLNPQHF. Here the CDR3 DNA reads TGTGCCAGCAGCGGGGGAGGGCTCTTAAATCCCCAGCATTTT.

This clonotype showed up just a few times. V usage is TRBV4-1 and J usage is TRBJ1-4; D is unresolved. CDR1 is MGHRA, CDR2 YSYEKL, per germline. Trimming stripped 1 base from V and 8 bases from J, with 8 bases between. The CDR3 is 13 amino acids. The CDR3 DNA is TGCGCCAGCAGCCAAGTTCTTTGGGAAAAACTGTTTTTT. Amino acids: CASSQVLWEKLFF.

In this sample, this clonotype turned up a few times. The V and J genes are TRBV4-1 and TRBJ2-1; 7 bases are a match to TRBD2. The V gene end was trimmed by 3 bases and the J gene end by 4 bases; junction bases not matched to a gene: 3. The germline V gene encodes CDR1 MGHRA and CDR2 YSYEKL. The CDR3 extends over 14 amino acids. CDR3 protein: CASSHTSEYNEQFF. The CDR3 DNA sequence: TGCGCCAGCAGCCACACTAGCGAATACAATGAGCAGTTCTTC.